Listed below are T cell receptor beta chains from one sample, sequenced in a study of cytomegalovirus exposure and HLA in healthy donors. Assay: immunoSEQ multiplex PCR; the TCRdb copy retains only in-frame clones and omits some. The data contain under 60,000 clones, roughly 80% of them singletons. Sequences were obtained from PBMCs. The receptors originated from a woman aged 40 to 50 in good health and CMV-seropositive. CDR3s leave out the opening cysteine and the closing phenylalanine or tryptophan. The order of the fields is CDR3 protein, CDR3 length, V gene, J gene.

CDR3aa: AWGAGGRTDTQY; len: 12; v_gene: TRBV30; j_gene: TRBJ2-3
CDR3aa: ASSPTATGGAYEQY; len: 14; v_gene: TRBV4-3; j_gene: TRBJ2-7
CDR3aa: ASSTPRTSYYNEQF; len: 14; v_gene: TRBV7-2; j_gene: TRBJ2-1
CDR3aa: ASSRDSNEQF; len: 10; v_gene: TRBV7-9; j_gene: TRBJ2-1
CDR3aa: ASSRDRGTGELF; len: 12; v_gene: TRBV7-9; j_gene: TRBJ2-2
CDR3aa: ASSHRTGCNQPQH; len: 13; v_gene: TRBV23-1; j_gene: TRBJ1-5
CDR3aa: ASSKDSKGGGSGGPEIGQETQY; len: 22; v_gene: TRBV21-1; j_gene: TRBJ2-5
CDR3aa: ASSQPVRQPREGGYT; len: 15; v_gene: TRBV4-3; j_gene: TRBJ1-2
CDR3aa: ASSRVAGGQNEQF; len: 13; v_gene: TRBV6-6; j_gene: TRBJ2-1
CDR3aa: ASSLVGSATEAF; len: 12; v_gene: TRBV5-1; j_gene: TRBJ1-1
CDR3aa: ASSQGLSGNTIY; len: 12; v_gene: TRBV11-2; j_gene: TRBJ1-3
CDR3aa: ASSASGGGQPQH; len: 12; v_gene: TRBV9; j_gene: TRBJ1-5
CDR3aa: ASSPRTGTGEAF; len: 12; v_gene: TRBV5-6; j_gene: TRBJ1-1
CDR3aa: ASSLDYTDTQY; len: 11; v_gene: TRBV11-3; j_gene: TRBJ2-3